This TCR beta chain was captured by sequencing in a study of cytomegalovirus exposure and HLA in healthy donors. The overall study: The approximately 120 million unique TCR beta sequences, from roughly 170 million T cells, were found by an earlier analysis. Study-wide results and limits: A later examination showed that TCR association rates differed by HLA locus, with DRB1 most and HLA-C fewest.

The PCR made use of 60 Vbeta and 13 Jbeta primers. The authors' processing: In a later analysis, the count reached 82 million or so unique TCR beta chains, with 9 million to 11 million shared. The repertoire was sequenced with immunoSEQ multiplex PCR; TCRdb's copy has only in-frame clones and lacks some. The V and J calls and the clone size are those of that table, but D and trimming were determined from the DNA. The table shows roughly 160,000 clones, with 65% to 85% occurring only once. About this clone: Antigen unknown.

The CDR3 loop spans 15 amino acids. Germline V gives CDR1 SGHTA, CDR2 FQGTGA. V dropped 4 bases and J dropped 9; count of bases not matched to a gene: 13. The chain carries TRBV7-3 and TRBJ2-3; 7 bases fit TRBD2. This TCR was sampled from a woman aged 45-60 years in good health and CMV-seropositive. Sequencing used PBMCs. Written as DNA, the CDR3 is TGTGCCAGCAGCTCGGCCCCCGGGACTATCGACACGCAGTATTTT. This translates into CASSSAPGTIDTQYF.